This record concerns one TCR beta chain sequence. Per the study methods: Reference gene primer amplification in the assay estimated nucleated cell counts. Method: immunoSEQ multiplex PCR; TCRdb's copy keeps in-frame clones and lacks some. The V and J calls and clone size were taken over from that table, and D and trimming were inferred from the DNA. The data hold roughly 87,000 clones, with around 88% observed a single time. This sample is drawn from a study of blood T cell repertoires in COVID-19. About the research overall: Samples of COVID-19 (acute and convalescent) were obtained from the United States, Italy and Spain. The cDNA or gDNA used as material had been derived from T cells, B-cell-depleted T cells, or PBMCs.

V lost 4 bases, J lost 8 bases, and 13 bases lay in between. CDR1 is KGHDR, CDR2 SFDVKD, per germline. CDR3 length equals 13 residues. The chain couples TRBV24-1 to TRBJ1-2; D is ambiguous. This clonotype originated in a man in his 60s with acute or convalescent COVID-19. The sample taken for sequencing was peripheral blood. CDR3 region: CATSEGRYGGYTF. CDR3 bases: TGTGCCACCAGTGAAGGGAGGTACGGGGGCTACACCTTC.